The 28 T cell receptor beta chains reported below all come from one sample, sequenced in a study of control samples from healthy donors and cancer patients. This table comes from immunoSEQ multiplex PCR, and its TCRdb copy is limited to in-frame clones, with some not included. The sample consists of 150,000 to 160,000 clones, over 90% of them appearing once. Sequencing input: blood. These receptors were collected from a man in his fifties in good health.

The J gene is TRBJ2-3, the V gene TRBV5-4; D is ambiguous. V shed 0 bases and J shed 2 bases, with 4 bases lying between them. Germline CDR1 SGHNT, CDR2 YYREEE (reference sequence). This CDR3 spans 13 amino acids. The DNA for the CDR3 is TGTGCCAGCAGCTTGGTGATCACAGATACGCAGTATTTT. Translated: CASSLVITDTQYF.

The chain joins TRBV30 to TRBJ2-1; D gene ambiguous. The CDR3 consists of 11 residues. The germline gives CDR1 GTSNPN, CDR2 SVGIG (reference sequence). V lost 7 bases and J 5 bases, leaving 9 bases between the germline ends. This CDR3 is CAFTTNNEQFF. The CDR3 DNA reads as TGTGCCTTCACTACTAACAATGAGCAGTTCTTC. The variable domain in full, completed from reference TRBV30 and TRBJ2-1, reads SQTIHQWPATLVQPVGSPLSLECTVEGTSNPNLYWYRQAAGRGLQLLFYSVGIGQISSEVPQNLSASRPQDRQFILSSKKLLLSDSGFYLCAFTTNNEQFFGPGTRLTVL.

The rearrangement uses TRBV12-3 or TRBV12-4 and TRBJ1-5; D gene ambiguous. This CDR3 region has 13 residues. V gave up 7 bases and J gave up 3 bases, with 10 bases separating them. CDR3 in amino acids: CASNRGNNQPQHF. In DNA form, the CDR3 reads TGTGCCAGCAACAGAGGGAACAATCAGCCCCAGCATTTT.

V is TRBV2 and J is TRBJ2-3, with 11 positions matching TRBD2. The CDR3 extends over 15 amino acids. Germline values: CDR1 SNHLY, CDR2 FYNNEI. The junction had 2 bases not matched to a gene; V was cut back by 4 bases and J by 2 bases. The CDR3 region is CASSATSGNTDTQYF. DNA for the CDR3: TGTGCCAGCAGTGCGACTAGCGGGAACACAGATACGCAGTATTTT.

This clone was seen once. This chain connects TRBV4-1 to TRBJ2-6; D is undetermined. CDR3 length equals 17 residues. CDR1 is MGHRA, CDR2 YSYEKL, per germline. V lost 1 base, J lost 0 bases, and 10 bases lay in between. The CDR3 DNA reads TGCGCCAGCAGCCAAGTTGAAGGCGGCTCTGGGGCCAACGTCCTGACTTTC. It translates to CASSQVEGGSGANVLTF.

This chain joins TRBV10-3 and TRBJ1-1; tentative D call: TRBD1 (5 bases). The V gene lost 4 bases and the J gene lost 2 bases, with 8 bases spanning the gap. Germline loops: CDR1 ENHRY, CDR2 SYGVKD. This CDR3 region has 13 residues. The CDR3, as DNA: TGTGCCATCAGTGTTAGGGGCAACACTGAAGCTTTCTTT. It is translated as CAISVRGNTEAFF.

V usage is TRBV11-2 and J usage is TRBJ2-1; 7 bases are shared with TRBD2. CDR1 is SGHAT and CDR2 is FQNNGV in the germline V gene. This CDR3 spans 17 amino acids. The trim removed 5 bases at V and 4 bases at J, leaving 14 bases unmatched. CDR3 nucleotide sequence: TGTGCCAGCAGCACCCCTCTGGGGCTAGCGGTATACAATGAGCAGTTCTTC. Translation: CASSTPLGLAVYNEQFF.

This clone was seen a single time. CDR3 amino acids: CASSESWTANQPQHF. In DNA, the CDR3 is TGTGCCAGCAGTGAAAGTTGGACCGCGAATCAGCCCCAGCATTTT. This chain links TRBV2 with TRBJ1-5; D gene ambiguous. The CDR3 loop spans 15 amino acids. Germline-derived CDR1 and CDR2 are SNHLY and FYNNEI. V was clipped by 2 bases and J by 4 bases, with 12 bases between them.

This rearrangement joins TRBV28 to TRBJ2-7; 7 bases align to TRBD2. V dropped 8 bases and J dropped 6; count of bases not matched to a gene: 10. CDR1 is MDHEN, CDR2 SYDVKM, per germline. The length of the CDR3 is 13 residues. The CDR3 DNA is TGTGCCAGCGTTGGAGCGGGAAAGGGCGAGCAGTACTTC. Amino acid sequence: CASVGAGKGEQYF.

V and J are TRBV4-2 and TRBJ1-5, with 7 bases fitting TRBD1. V was clipped by 2 bases and J by 2 bases; unmatched bases: 9. CDR1 LGHNA and CDR2 YNFKEQ come from the germline V gene. The CDR3 has 17 residues. CDR3 protein: CASSQKTGLSGNQPQHF. CDR3 DNA: TGTGCCAGCAGCCAAAAGACAGGGCTGTCAGGCAATCAGCCCCAGCATTTT.

The chain employs TRBV19 and TRBJ2-1; 8 nucleotides match TRBD2. The V and J ends lost 7 bases and 9 bases, in that order; junction bases with no gene match: 11. Germline V lookup: CDR1 LNHDA, CDR2 SQIVND (reference sequence). CDR3 size: 14 residues. The CDR3 DNA sequence: TGTGCCAGTACCCGGGGGGGAATCAGAGGTGAGCAGTTCTTC. The encoded protein is CASTRGGIRGEQFF.

The rearrangement links TRBV30 to TRBJ1-5; D perhaps matches TRBD1 (5 bases). Trimming removed 0 bases at V and 4 bases at J, with 13 bases between. Germline V gene data show CDR1 as GTSNPN and CDR2 as SVGIG (reference sequence). This CDR3 contains 15 residues. CDR3 sequence: CAWSVTGTVNQPQHF. The DNA for the CDR3 is TGTGCCTGGAGTGTAACCGGGACGGTTAATCAGCCCCAGCATTTT.

The J gene is TRBJ2-7, the V gene TRBV18; TRBD2 agrees at 8 bases. J was trimmed by 3 bases and V by 3 bases; bases with no gene match: 1. CDR3 length: 13 amino acids. Looked up from germline, CDR1 is KGHSH and CDR2 is LQKENI. CDR3 residues: CASSPTSGYEQYF. The CDR3 nucleotides are TGTGCCAGCTCACCCACTAGCGGCTACGAGCAGTACTTC.

V is TRBV19 and J is TRBJ2-7; D possibly corresponds to TRBD2 (6 bases). The CDR3 is made up of 14 amino acids. Germline CDR1 is LNHDA and CDR2 is SQIVND (reference sequence). Trimming stripped 6 bases from V and 0 bases from J, with 12 bases between. The CDR3 loop is CASSLSGVSYEQYF. The CDR3 DNA is TGTGCCAGTAGCCTTAGCGGAGTCTCCTACGAGCAGTACTTC.

The chain combines TRBV21-1 with TRBJ1-2. TRBV21-1 is a recognized pseudogene. This CDR3 contains 14 residues. The CDR3 sequence: CASSKAAGGWGYTF. CDR3 nucleotide sequence: TGTGCCAGCAGCAAAGCAGCGGGGGGATGGGGCTACACCTTC.

The rearrangement joins TRBV2 to TRBJ2-3; 9 positions agree with TRBD2. With 6 bases clipped from V and 1 base from J, the junction kept 2 bases outside the gene matches. Germline-derived CDR1 and CDR2 are SNHLY and FYNNEI. This CDR3 comprises 14 residues. CDR3 DNA sequence: TGTGCCAGCAGGTGGACTAGCGGCACAGATACGCAGTATTTT. Translated, it gives CASRWTSGTDTQYF.

The rearrangement joins TRBV6-6 to TRBJ2-4; no reliable D call. In germline, CDR1 is MNHNY, CDR2 SVGAGI (reference sequence). Trimming took off 5 bases at V and 5 bases at J, with 10 bases between the two ends. This CDR3 comprises 13 residues. The DNA of the CDR3 is TGTGCCAGCAGTGTTGGTGAAGAAAACATTCAGTACTTC. Translation gives CASSVGEENIQYF.

The chain links TRBV12-3 or TRBV12-4 to TRBJ1-3; D perhaps matches TRBD1 (5 bases). V was trimmed by 1 base and J by 10 bases, leaving 8 bases between them. The CDR3 sequence is 12 residues long. The CDR3 DNA is TGTGCCAGCAGTTTAGGGGCAGGGACCATATATTTT. This encodes CASSLGAGTIYF.

The chain links TRBV7-6 to TRBJ2-1; 15 bases align to TRBD2. The V gene's germline CDR1 is SGHVS and CDR2 FNYEAQ. The CDR3 runs 19 residues. V shed 6 bases, J shed 7 bases, and the junction held 16 bases outside the gene matches. DNA of the CDR3: TGTGCCAGCAGTCAACCGGGACGACGGACTAGCGGGAGGGGTAATGAGCAGTTCTTC. It encodes CASSQPGRRTSGRGNEQFF.

The V call is TRBV6-1, the J call TRBJ2-3; D remains unclear. CDR1 MNHNS and CDR2 SASEGT come from the germline V gene. The CDR3 runs 14 residues. Trimming cost V 0 bases and J 6 bases, with 10 bases left between them. The CDR3 sequence is CASSEADSRDTQYF. CDR3 coding DNA: TGTGCCAGCAGTGAAGCCGACTCGAGGGATACGCAGTATTTT.

The V and J genes are TRBV4-1 and TRBJ2-7, with 8 bases that match TRBD1. The CDR3 has 14 residues. Trimming removed 3 bases from V and 5 bases from J; junction bases left unmatched: 6. CDR1 is MGHRA and CDR2 is YSYEKL in the germline V gene. CDR3 DNA: TGCGCCAGCAGCCAGGAAGGACAGGGAGACGAGCAGTACTTC. Translating gives CASSQEGQGDEQYF.

The V gene is TRBV5-1, the J gene TRBJ2-5, with 10 positions matching TRBD2. The CDR3 loop spans 15 amino acids. V lost 0 bases and J lost 10; bases outside the gene matches: 9. CDR1 is SGHRS, CDR2 YFSETQ, per germline. The CDR3 region is CASSLEIAGGPDQYF. The CDR3 bases are TGCGCCAGCAGCTTGGAAATAGCGGGGGGACCGGACCAGTACTTC.

The CDR3 nucleotides are TGTGCCAGCAGTTTAGCGACGACTCCCTACGAGCAGTACTTC. As protein: CASSLATTPYEQYF. The chain joins TRBV28 to TRBJ2-7; the D is unclear. The germline V gene has CDR1 MDHEN and CDR2 SYDVKM. Trimming stripped 2 bases from V and 2 bases from J, with 10 bases between. CDR3 length: 14 residues.

This clone came up once. The chain is built from TRBV19 and TRBJ2-2; TRBD2 is a possible D gene (6 bases). The germline V and J ends were trimmed by 6 bases and 0 bases, with 8 bases remaining between them. CDR1 is LNHDA, CDR2 SQIVND, per germline (reference sequence). The CDR3 totals 14 residues. The CDR3 sequence: CASRREANTGELFF. CDR3 coding DNA: TGTGCCAGTAGGAGGGAGGCGAACACCGGGGAGCTGTTTTTT. Full variable domain (outside the CDR3, taken from reference TRBV19 and TRBJ2-2): DGGITQSPKYLFRKEGQNVTLSCEQNLNHDAMYWYRQDPGQGLRLIYYSQIVNDFQKGDIAEGYSVSREKKESFPLTVTSAQKNPTAFYLCASRREANTGELFFGEGSRLTVL.

The gene calls are TRBV30 and TRBJ1-5, with D tentatively TRBD1 (6 bases). The CDR3 spans 15 residues. CDR1 is GTSNPN, CDR2 SVGIG, per germline (reference sequence). Trimming cost V 0 bases and J 6 bases, with 15 bases left between them. The CDR3 nucleotides are TGTGCCTGGAGTGTACAAGGGGGGCGAGGTCAGCCCCAGCATTTT. This sequence encodes CAWSVQGGRGQPQHF.

The rearrangement links TRBV30 to TRBJ1-1; no clear D gene. The germline V and J ends were trimmed by 5 bases and 1 base, with 23 bases remaining between them. The germline gives CDR1 GTSNPN, CDR2 SVGIG (reference sequence). The CDR3 contains 17 residues. CDR3 DNA sequence: TGTGCCTGGGCTAGAAACAGTGGGTCCCTCCGGAACACTGAAGCTTTCTTT. As protein: CAWARNSGSLRNTEAFF.

This clone appeared a single time. The rearrangement uses TRBV7-9 and TRBJ2-3; 8 bases line up with TRBD1. The trim removed 6 bases at V and 4 bases at J, leaving 9 bases unmatched. The CDR3 has 15 residues. The germline V gene has CDR1 SEHNR and CDR2 FQNEAQ (reference sequence). The CDR3 DNA sequence: TGTGCCAGCAGTCTAGGACAGGGCACTTCAGATACGCAGTATTTT. As protein: CASSLGQGTSDTQYF.

V gene TRBV5-1 combines with J gene TRBJ2-5; 11 bases fit TRBD1. This CDR3 comprises 15 residues. From germline, CDR1 is SGHRS and CDR2 YFSETQ. V shed 5 bases, J shed 5 bases, and the junction held 8 bases outside the gene matches. CDR3 sequence (DNA): TGCGCCAGCAGTTCAATGGGACAGGGGGGCGAGACCCAGTACTTC. This sequence encodes CASSSMGQGGETQYF. Using reference TRBV5-1 and TRBJ2-5 for the parts outside the CDR3, the full variable domain is KAGVTQTPRYLIKTRGQQVTLSCSPISGHRSVSWYQQTPGQGLQFLFEYFSETQRNKGNFPGRFSGRQFSNSRSEMNVSTLELGDSALYLCASSSMGQGGETQYFGPGTRLLVL.